Detailed here is one TCR beta chain. With 1 base removed from V and 4 bases from J, the gap between germline ends came to 11 bases. The CDR3 is 15 amino acids. CDR1 is KGHSH, CDR2 LQKENI, per germline. The data are from a study of shared clonotypes between healthy human individuals. Study overall: There were three CD4 naive, three CD4 memory, two CD8 naive and one CD8 memory plates per donor.

TCRdb's table, derived via immunoSEQ multiplex PCR, lists solely in-frame clones and lacks some. This table holds 200,000 to 250,000 clones, 65% found once. The rearrangement uses TRBV18 and TRBJ1-5, with D unclear. The source is a man aged 25 to 40 in good health. Sequencing used memory CD4+ T cells sorted from blood. Subset here: CD45RA-negative fraction. The CDR3 sequence is CASSPQPNHNQPQHF. The DNA of the CDR3 is TGTGCCAGCTCACCACAGCCCAACCATAATCAGCCCCAGCATTTT.